This T cell receptor (beta chain) is from a study of T cell responses to AZD1222 COVID-19 vaccine. About the study: Second-dose timings of about 4 or about 12 weeks were pooled. Study outcomes and limitations: The reported proportion of spike-specific TCRs targeting unmutated variant regions was nearly half. There were repertoire samples only from the period after the peak T cell response. Dominant CD4 TCR responses targeted spike regions 160-218 and 743-854.

Assay: immunoSEQ multiplex PCR; the TCRdb copy retains only in-frame clones and omits some. In the table there are some 150,000 clones, less than 90% of which are singletons. Worth noting for this clone: What it recognizes is unknown.

CDR1 is ENHRY, CDR2 SYGVKD, per germline. The trim removed 5 bases at V and 10 bases at J, leaving 8 bases unmatched. The CDR3 totals 13 residues. This receptor was identified in an adult in good health. The chain links TRBV10-3 to TRBJ2-1, with 7 bases matching TRBD2. Sequences were derived from peripheral blood, sampled on day 0 of AZD1222 vaccination. Written as DNA, the CDR3 is TGTGCCATCAGTCCCGGGACTACACCAGAGCAGTTCTTC. This encodes CAISPGTTPEQFF.